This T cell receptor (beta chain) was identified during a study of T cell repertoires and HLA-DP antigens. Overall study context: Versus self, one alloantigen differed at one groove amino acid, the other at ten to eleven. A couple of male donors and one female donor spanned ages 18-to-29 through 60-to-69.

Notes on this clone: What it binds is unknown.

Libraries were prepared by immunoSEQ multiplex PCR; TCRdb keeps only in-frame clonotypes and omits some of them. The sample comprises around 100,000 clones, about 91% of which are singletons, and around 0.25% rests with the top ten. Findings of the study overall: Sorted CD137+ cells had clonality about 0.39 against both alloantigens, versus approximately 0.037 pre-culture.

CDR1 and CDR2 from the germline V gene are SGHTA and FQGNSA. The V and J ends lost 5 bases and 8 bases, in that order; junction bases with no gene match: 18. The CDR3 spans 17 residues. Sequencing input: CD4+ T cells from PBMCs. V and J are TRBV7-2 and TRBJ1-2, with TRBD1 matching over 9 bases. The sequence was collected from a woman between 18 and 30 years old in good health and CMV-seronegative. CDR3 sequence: CASSHLLPGQGTGGYTF. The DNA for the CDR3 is TGTGCCAGCAGCCACCTGCTACCGGGACAGGGTACGGGAGGCTACACCTTC.